This T cell receptor (beta chain) was identified during a study of identical twins (TCRdb year 2016). About the full investigation: The study deep-sequenced TCR alpha and beta repertoires from monozygotic twins, unrelated adults of various ages and cord blood to test whether fetal clonotypes persist. To rule out contamination, the twin experiments were replicated at different times with different library preparation protocols.

The library relied on 5' RACE. TCRdb shows the sequencer as Illumina HiSeq 2000. Template switching added a universal primer binding site, and the final cDNA carried a unique molecular identifier that allowed TCR cDNA molecules to be counted accurately. Specific primers in the conserved constant-segment region were used to synthesize first-strand cDNA for TCR alpha and beta chains. To control for contamination, every cDNA library carried two barcodes: a SMART-Mk sample barcode plus Illumina barcodes. TruSeq adapter sequences and Illumina sample barcodes were added in two successive PCR steps. The Illumina HiSeq platform was used with custom primers to sequence TCR alpha and beta cDNA libraries. In the original analysis: Raw reads were processed with MiGEC to extract unique molecular identifiers, and MiXCR was used to determine CDR3 positions. For each individual, recombination models were inferred using an EM algorithm with the repgenHMM and IGoR tools. Shared clonotype analysis was performed with the tcR package in R, normalizing sharing by the product of cloneset sizes. Out-of-frame nonproductive sequences were analyzed to study raw recombination free of thymic and clonal selection effects. TCRdb applied fastp at Q25 and MiXCR to the public reads, then kept only in-frame beta chains. CDR3 protein duplicates are merged, each entry listing the most common genes and DNA. In this record, the V and J calls reflect TCRdb's handling and not the investigators' own analysis. The sample table lists more than 1.5 million distinct CDR3 sequences, more than 30% of them with a count of one. Jointly, the top ten make up about 0.25% of the sample.

Every donor in the study was a healthy Caucasian. The CDR3 covers 17 residues, taking in both the cysteine and the phenylalanine. Only CDR3 DNA remains: 51 bases, in frame from the first base. The V end loses 1 base and the J end loses 8 bases, and a stretch of 20 bases separates them. In the germline V gene (reference sequence), CDR1 corresponds to LGHDT and CDR2 to YNNKEL. Findings and caveats that apply to the study as a whole: Because the same donors could not be followed over many years, conclusions were based on cross-sectional statistical analysis. A weaker excess of twin sharing was found in beta out-of-frame sequences because the signal-to-noise ratio was lowered by fewer shared sequences. In monozygotic twins, out-of-frame TCR alpha sharing was systematically underestimated by recombination models, although the models agreed with sharing between unrelated individuals. Invariant T cells such as MAIT and iNKT could partly confound zero-insertion analyses, although diverse VJ usage argued against such confounding for most clonotypes. Abundant cord blood beta clonotypes had fewer insertions, young adult naive repertoires showed a similar but weaker trend, and memory repertoires showed no such trend. Compared with coincidental sharing between unrelated individuals, out-of-frame TCR alpha sequences shared between twins showed an excess of sequences with low generation probability.

Comments on this clonotype: Its antigen remains undetermined. Base qualities are not recorded, but no much larger clone differs from it by a single base.

The chain is assembled from TRBV3-1 and TRBJ1-4, with no confidently assigned D gene. The sample was cord blood. This receptor was taken from a newborn girl in good health. The CDR3: CASSQARTGGSREKLFF. The sequenced DNA: TGTGCCAGCAGCCAAGCACGAACCGGCGGGAGTCGCGAAAAACTGTTTTTT.